The 28 T cell receptor beta chains below all came from one sample that was sequenced in a study of OX40 agonist ivuxolimab in advanced cancers. Assay used: immunoSEQ multiplex PCR; TCRdb lists only in-frame clones, some missing. The data show tens of thousands of clones, with roughly 69% seen just once and approximately 17% held by the top ten. Here the sequenced sample was CD4+ or CD8+ T cells sorted from blood, taken in a trial of the OX40 agonist ivuxolimab. These receptors all come from an adult with an advanced solid tumor such as melanoma, head and neck, liver or kidney cancer.

This clone was picked up a small number of times. The chain recombines TRBV6-1 with TRBJ1-2; 8 positions match TRBD1. CDR1 MNHNS and CDR2 SASEGT come from the germline V gene. The length of the CDR3 is 14 residues. Germline trimming cut 7 bases from V and 2 bases from J; bases unmatched to any gene: 6. The CDR3 protein is CASIFRGQNYGYTF. The DNA for the CDR3 is TGTGCCAGCATTTTCAGGGGGCAGAACTATGGCTACACCTTC.

This clone appeared a single time. This chain links TRBV4-1 with TRBJ1-3, with D perhaps matching TRBD1 (5 bases). Germline CDR1 and CDR2: MGHRA and YSYEKL. CDR3 length: 16 residues. The V end was cut by 5 bases, the J end by 0 bases, with 14 bases between. CDR3 DNA: TGCGCCAGCAGCACACCAGGGTTGAGCTCTGGAAACACCATATATTTT. Translating it yields CASSTPGLSSGNTIYF.

This chain links TRBV6-1 with TRBJ2-5, with 9 bases matching TRBD1. From germline, CDR1 is MNHNS and CDR2 SASEGT. CDR3 length equals 13 residues. With 6 bases clipped from V and 5 bases from J, the junction kept 4 bases outside the gene matches. CDR3 in amino acids: CASRYRGQETQYF. The CDR3 DNA follows: TGTGCCAGCAGATACAGGGGGCAGGAGACCCAGTACTTC.

This clone has just one count. The genes are TRBV27 and TRBJ1-6; 8 bases are shared with TRBD1. This CDR3 comprises 16 residues. Germline V lookup: CDR1 MNHEY, CDR2 SMNVEV (reference sequence). V lost 6 bases and J lost 7; bases outside the gene matches: 11. The chain's CDR3 is CASRLGTGRGNSPLHF. The DNA for the CDR3 is TGTGCCAGCAGACTAGGGACAGGCCGTGGGAATTCACCCCTCCACTTT.

The chain has TRBV7-2 and TRBJ1-5, with no clear D. Germline V gives CDR1 SGHTA, CDR2 FQGNSA. V was clipped by 5 bases and J by 5 bases, with 13 bases between them. This CDR3 contains 14 residues. The CDR3 loop is CASSPAGAYQPQHF. CDR3 nucleotides: TGTGCCAGCAGCCCTGCGGGCGCGTATCAGCCCCAGCATTTT.

The J gene is TRBJ1-1, the V gene TRBV6-5, with D possibly TRBD1 on 5 matching bases. V was pared by 7 bases and J by 1 base, with 10 bases between. This CDR3 is 13 amino acids long. Per germline, CDR1 MNHEY and CDR2 SVGAGI. Written as DNA, the CDR3 is TGTGCCAGCACCCCGGGACGGAACACTGAAGCTTTCTTT. Translating it yields CASTPGRNTEAFF.

This chain joins TRBV5-8 and TRBJ2-5; D is ambiguous. Germline assignment: CDR1 SGHTS and CDR2 YDEGEE. V was cut by 4 bases and J by 1 base, with 11 bases left in between. There are 14 residues in the CDR3. The CDR3 DNA is TGTGCCAGCAGCCCCGACCCAGGCCAAGAGACCCAGTACTTC. Its translation: CASSPDPGQETQYF.

J is TRBJ1-1 and V is TRBV6-1; D is ambiguous. Trimming removed 6 bases at V and 3 bases at J, with 14 bases between. This CDR3 is built from 14 residues. CDR1 MNHNS and CDR2 SASEGT come from the germline V gene. Here the CDR3 reads CASREEGWHTEAFF. CDR3 DNA: TGTGCCAGCAGGGAGGAAGGGTGGCACACTGAAGCTTTCTTT.

This clone was detected once. J is TRBJ2-3 and V is TRBV6-5; possible D gene TRBD2, 5 bases. Trimming took off 4 bases at V and 0 bases at J, with 8 bases between the two ends. The CDR3 is 14 amino acids. Germline CDR1 reads MNHEY; CDR2 reads SVGAGI. The CDR3 spells CASSSRGSTDTQYF. As DNA, the CDR3 is TGTGCCAGCAGTTCCCGGGGAAGCACAGATACGCAGTATTTT.

DNA of the CDR3: TGTGCCAGCATGGGAGGGACAGGGGGACAGCCCCAGCATTTT. This translates into CASMGGTGGQPQHF. The chain joins TRBV2 to TRBJ1-5; 11 bases line up with TRBD1. This CDR3 comprises 14 residues. Per the germline V gene, CDR1 is SNHLY and CDR2 is FYNNEI. The V gene end was trimmed by 7 bases and the J gene end by 7 bases; junction bases not matched to a gene: 6.

The J gene is TRBJ2-3, the V gene TRBV4-1; a weak D match, TRBD1 (6 bases). V shed 2 bases and J shed 0 bases, with 12 bases lying between them. The CDR3 contains 16 residues. Per the germline V gene, CDR1 is MGHRA and CDR2 is YSYEKL. The CDR3: CASSQLGQGSTDTQYF. In DNA form, the CDR3 reads TGCGCCAGCAGCCAATTGGGCCAGGGGAGCACAGATACGCAGTATTTT.

The chain couples TRBV7-9 to TRBJ2-3; the D is unclear. The CDR3 spans 14 residues. V shed 5 bases and J shed 6 bases, with 15 bases lying between them. Looked up from germline, CDR1 is SEHNR and CDR2 is FQNEAQ (reference sequence). CDR3 DNA: TGTGCCAGCAGCCATAGGGTGAAGGGCGATACGCAGTATTTT. It yields the protein CASSHRVKGDTQYF.

The rearrangement uses TRBV27 and TRBJ2-1; D might be TRBD1 (5 bases). V was cut by 1 base and J by 8 bases, with 15 bases left in between. The CDR3 consists of 15 residues. Germline V CDR1 and CDR2: MNHEY, SMNVEV (reference sequence). The CDR3 region is CASSLYSGRVDEQFF. Here the CDR3 DNA reads TGTGCCAGCAGTTTATATTCCGGCAGGGTCGATGAGCAGTTCTTC.

The rearrangement links TRBV10-2 to TRBJ2-1, with TRBD2 matching over 10 bases. The CDR3 spans 17 residues. Germline CDR1 WSHSY, CDR2 SAAADI. The V and J ends lost 4 bases and 2 bases, in that order; junction bases with no gene match: 8. The CDR3 here is CASSVQLAGAAYNEQFF. Written as DNA, the CDR3 is TGCGCCAGCAGTGTCCAGCTAGCGGGGGCAGCCTACAATGAGCAGTTCTTC.

The V and J genes are TRBV6-1 and TRBJ2-3; the D is unclear. Germline-derived CDR1 and CDR2 are MNHNS and SASEGT. V lost 6 bases and J 1 base, leaving 11 bases between the germline ends. CDR3 length: 14 residues. CDR3 nucleotide sequence: TGTGCCAGCAGCCATGGCAGCGGCACAGATACGCAGTATTTT. It translates to CASSHGSGTDTQYF.

As for this clone: The junction differs from germline at one of its ends, possibly a read error. The chain is built from TRBV11-2 and TRBJ2-2; D is possibly TRBD2 (5 bases). Per germline, CDR1 SGHAT and CDR2 FQNNGV. CDR3 length equals 14 residues. CDR3 residues: CASSLVWGTGEPFF. As DNA, the CDR3 is TGTGCCAGCAGCTTAGTTTGGGGAACCGGGGAGCCGTTTTTT.

This clone was detected only once. V usage is TRBV29-1 and J usage is TRBJ1-1; the D gene is possibly TRBD1 (6 bases). Trimming cost V 3 bases and J 0 bases, with 8 bases left between them. The CDR3 is made up of 13 amino acids. Germline V lookup: CDR1 SQVTM, CDR2 ANQGSEA. The CDR3 reads CSVDGQLNTEAFF. In DNA, the CDR3 is TGCAGCGTTGACGGACAGCTGAACACTGAAGCTTTCTTT.

This clone turned up a few times. This chain uses TRBV9 with TRBJ1-1; no firm D call. The germline V and J ends were trimmed by 6 bases and 4 bases, with 13 bases remaining between them. Germline V gene lookup returns CDR1 SGDLS and CDR2 YYNGEE. This CDR3 contains 13 residues. The CDR3 DNA is TGTGCCAGCACACAGCTCATGGGCACTGAAGCTTTCTTT. As protein: CASTQLMGTEAFF. Looking up the rest from reference TRBV9 and TRBJ1-1 gives the full variable domain: DSGVTQTPKHLITATGQRVTLRCSPRSGDLSVYWYQQSLDQGLQFLIQYYNGEERAKGNILERFSAQQFPDLHSELNLSSLELGDSALYFCASTQLMGTEAFFGQGTRLTVV.

The V call is TRBV27, the J call TRBJ2-2; 7 nucleotides agree with TRBD1. Germline V lookup: CDR1 MNHEY, CDR2 SMNVEV (reference sequence). J lost 5 bases, V lost 6 bases, and 9 bases had no gene match. The CDR3 runs to 15 residues. For the CDR3, the DNA is TGTGCCAGCAGCCCTAGACAGGGACGAACCGGGGAGCTGTTTTTT. As protein: CASSPRQGRTGELFF.

The chain recombines TRBV5-6 with TRBJ1-5; unclear D gene. V lost 4 bases and J lost 7, with 9 bases in between. Germline CDR1 reads SGHDT; CDR2 reads YYEEEE. The CDR3 totals 12 residues. For the CDR3, the DNA is TGTGCCAGCAGCCCGTTTGGGCAGCCCCAGCATTTT. Translation: CASSPFGQPQHF.

This sequence joins TRBV11-2 and TRBJ2-1; 10 nucleotides line up with TRBD2. With V trimmed by 5 bases and J by 7 bases, 8 bases remained unmatched. CDR3 length: 15 amino acids. Germline V lookup: CDR1 SGHAT, CDR2 FQNNGV. The CDR3 protein is CASSLLQRGGNEQFF. Here the CDR3 DNA reads TGTGCCAGCAGCCTCTTACAGCGGGGGGGGAATGAGCAGTTCTTC.

For the CDR3, the DNA is TGTGCCTGGAGTGTGCCGGTTGTGGATACGCAGTATTTT. It is translated as CAWSVPVVDTQYF. The chain is built from TRBV30 and TRBJ2-3; D ambiguous. The CDR3 is 13 amino acids. The V end was cut by 0 bases, the J end by 6 bases, with 10 bases between. The germline V gene encodes CDR1 GTSNPN and CDR2 SVGIG (reference sequence). Looking up the rest from reference TRBV30 and TRBJ2-3 gives the full variable domain: SQTIHQWPATLVQPVGSPLSLECTVEGTSNPNLYWYRQAAGRGLQLLFYSVGIGQISSEVPQNLSASRPQDRQFILSSKKLLLSDSGFYLCAWSVPVVDTQYFGPGTRLTVL.

This clone occurred a few times. The gene calls are TRBV7-2 and TRBJ1-2; 9 nucleotides align to TRBD1. The V and J ends lost 3 bases and 4 bases, in that order; junction bases with no gene match: 6. Germline V gives CDR1 SGHTA, CDR2 FQGNSA. This CDR3 region has 15 residues. CDR3 nucleotides: TGTGCCAGCAGCTTTCAAACAGGGGGCGGCTATGGCTACACCTTC. Residues: CASSFQTGGGYGYTF.

The genes are TRBV4-2 and TRBJ1-1, with a tentative D call TRBD1 (6 bases). The V gene's germline CDR1 is LGHNA and CDR2 YNFKEQ. Trimming cost V 1 base and J 6 bases, with 15 bases left between them. The CDR3 runs 15 residues. CDR3 sequence reads: CASSQVFTGRAEAFF. In DNA form, the CDR3 reads TGTGCCAGCAGCCAAGTCTTCACAGGGAGGGCTGAAGCTTTCTTT.

J is TRBJ2-1 and V is TRBV7-3; 7 nucleotides agree with TRBD2. This CDR3 is 15 amino acids long. Germline V gene data show CDR1 as SGHTA and CDR2 as FQGTGA. The V gene end was trimmed by 2 bases and the J gene end by 8 bases; junction bases not matched to a gene: 9. CDR3: CASSLEWGGTDEQFF. CDR3 in DNA: TGTGCCAGCAGCTTAGAGTGGGGAGGGACGGATGAGCAGTTCTTC.

The rearrangement uses TRBV5-6 and TRBJ1-2, with D possibly TRBD1 on 6 matching bases. Trimming took off 7 bases at V and 4 bases at J, with 23 bases between the two ends. Per germline, CDR1 SGHDT and CDR2 YYEEEE. The CDR3 runs 16 residues. The CDR3: CASFERGTRHVYGYTF. The CDR3 DNA reads TGTGCCAGCTTCGAGAGGGGGACCCGCCATGTCTATGGCTACACCTTC.

This clone was recorded only once. This chain uses TRBV6-4 with TRBJ2-7, with TRBD1 matching over 8 bases. Germline CDR1 and CDR2: MRHNA and SNTAGT. The CDR3 runs 17 residues. The trim removed 2 bases at V and 6 bases at J, leaving 15 bases unmatched. The CDR3 reads CASSDPKRRTGRVEQYV. The DNA for the CDR3 is TGTGCCAGCAGTGACCCAAAAAGACGGACAGGGAGAGTCGAGCAGTACGTC.

The rearrangement links TRBV7-8 to TRBJ1-4; 10 bases map to TRBD1. V dropped 4 bases and J dropped 7; count of bases not matched to a gene: 3. Germline loops: CDR1 SGHVS, CDR2 FQNEAQ. This CDR3 spans 14 amino acids. The CDR3: CASSSRDRGEKLFF. In nucleotides, the CDR3 is TGTGCCAGCAGCTCCCGGGACAGGGGTGAAAAACTGTTTTTT.